This T cell receptor beta chain was documented in a study of identical twins. Via MiXCR, TCRdb re-called the 5' RACE reads, giving one row per CDR3 protein. The sample consists of 400,000 to 650,000 distinct CDR3 sequences, under 25% of them appearing once. This CDR3 is 12 amino acids long. In germline, CDR1 is GTSNPN, CDR2 SVGIG (reference sequence). V lost 3 bases and J 11 bases, leaving 16 bases between the germline ends. This sample also belongs to another study, concerning T cells expressing NK-cell markers. Per that paper: The TCR beta repertoires originated in sorted CD3+CD56+NKG2C+, CD3+CD56+NKG2C- and CD3+CD56-NKG2C+ T cells. Once again these clonotypes came out on top in the CD3+CD56-NKG2C+ fraction of a few donors.

The V gene is TRBV30, the J gene TRBJ1-1; possible D gene TRBD1, 6 bases. The receptor was isolated from a woman under 30 in good health. The specimen sequenced was CD4+ T cells sorted from blood. Here the CDR3 DNA reads TGTGCCTGGAGAAGGCGGGCCCAGGGGGCTTTCTTT. Translating it yields CAWRRRAQGAFF.